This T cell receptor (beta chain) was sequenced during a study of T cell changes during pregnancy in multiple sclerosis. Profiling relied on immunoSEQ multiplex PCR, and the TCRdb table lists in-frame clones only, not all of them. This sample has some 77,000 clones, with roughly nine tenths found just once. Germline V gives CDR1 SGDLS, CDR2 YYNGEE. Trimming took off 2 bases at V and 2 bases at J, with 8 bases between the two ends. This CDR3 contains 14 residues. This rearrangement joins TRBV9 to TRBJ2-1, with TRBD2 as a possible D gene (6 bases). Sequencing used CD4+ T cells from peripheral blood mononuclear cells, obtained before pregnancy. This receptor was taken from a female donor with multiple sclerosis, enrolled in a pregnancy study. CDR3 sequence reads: CASSVGGTYNEQFF. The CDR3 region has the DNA TGTGCCAGCAGCGTTGGGGGGACCTACAATGAGCAGTTCTTC.